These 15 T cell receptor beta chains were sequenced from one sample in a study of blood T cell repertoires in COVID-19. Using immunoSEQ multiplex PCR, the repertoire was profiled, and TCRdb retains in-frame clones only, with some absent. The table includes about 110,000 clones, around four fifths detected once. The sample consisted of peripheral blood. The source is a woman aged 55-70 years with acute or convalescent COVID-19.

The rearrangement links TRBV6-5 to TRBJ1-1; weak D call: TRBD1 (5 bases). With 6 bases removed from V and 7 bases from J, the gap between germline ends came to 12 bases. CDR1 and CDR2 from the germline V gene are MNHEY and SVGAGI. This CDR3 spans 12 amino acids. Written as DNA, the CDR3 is TGTGCCAGCAGGATACAGGTTGTTGAAGCTTTCTTT. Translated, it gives CASRIQVVEAFF.

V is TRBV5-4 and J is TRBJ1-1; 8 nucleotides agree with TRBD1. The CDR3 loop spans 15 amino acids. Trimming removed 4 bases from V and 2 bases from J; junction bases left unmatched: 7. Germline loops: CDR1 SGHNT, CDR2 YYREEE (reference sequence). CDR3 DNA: TGTGCCAGCAGCAGGGACAGGAATGATAACACTGAAGCTTTCTTT. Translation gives CASSRDRNDNTEAFF.

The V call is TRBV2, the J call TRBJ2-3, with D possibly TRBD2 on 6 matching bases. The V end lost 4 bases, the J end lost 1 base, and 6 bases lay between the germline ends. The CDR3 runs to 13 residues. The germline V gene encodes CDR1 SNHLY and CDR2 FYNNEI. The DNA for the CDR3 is TGTGCCAGCAGTGCTAGCGGCACAGATACGCAGTATTTT. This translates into CASSASGTDTQYF. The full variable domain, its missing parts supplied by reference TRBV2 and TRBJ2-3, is EPEVTQTPSHQVTQMGQEVILRCVPISNHLYFYWYRQILGQKVEFLVSFYNNEISEKSEIFDDQFSVERPDGSNFTLKIRSTKLEDSAMYFCASSASGTDTQYFGPGTRLTVL.

CDR3 region: CAWSVQGQQPQHF. CDR3 DNA: TGTGCCTGGAGTGTTCAGGGACAACAGCCCCAGCATTTT. The chain carries TRBV30 and TRBJ1-5; perhaps TRBD1 as D (6 bases). Germline V CDR1 and CDR2: GTSNPN, SVGIG (reference sequence). The CDR3 runs to 13 residues. Trimming shortened V by 0 bases and J by 7 bases, and 10 bases separated the two germline ends.

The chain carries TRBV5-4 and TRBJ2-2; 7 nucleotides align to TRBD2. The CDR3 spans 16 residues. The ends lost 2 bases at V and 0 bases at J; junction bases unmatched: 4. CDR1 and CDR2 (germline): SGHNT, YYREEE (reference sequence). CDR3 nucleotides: TGTGCCAGCAGCTTAGGGCTAGCGGCGAACACCGGGGAGCTGTTTTTT. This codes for CASSLGLAANTGELFF.

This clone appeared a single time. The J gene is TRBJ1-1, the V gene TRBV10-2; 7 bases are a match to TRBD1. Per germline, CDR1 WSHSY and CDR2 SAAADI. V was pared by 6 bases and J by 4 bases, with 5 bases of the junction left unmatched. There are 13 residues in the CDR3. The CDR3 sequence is CASSRTGPTEAFF. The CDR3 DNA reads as TGCGCCAGCAGCCGGACAGGACCCACTGAAGCTTTCTTT.

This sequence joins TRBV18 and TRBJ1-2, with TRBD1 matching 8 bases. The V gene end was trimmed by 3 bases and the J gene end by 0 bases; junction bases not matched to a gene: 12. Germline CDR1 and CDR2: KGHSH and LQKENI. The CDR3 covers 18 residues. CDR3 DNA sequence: TGTGCCAGCTCACCTTCGACAGGGGTGTTGGGAGCTAACTATGGCTACACCTTC. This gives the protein CASSPSTGVLGANYGYTF.

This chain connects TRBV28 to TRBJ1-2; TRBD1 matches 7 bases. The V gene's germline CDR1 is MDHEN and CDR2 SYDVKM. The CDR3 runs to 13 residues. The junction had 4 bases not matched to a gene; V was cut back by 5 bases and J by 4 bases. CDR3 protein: CASSPTGIYGYTF. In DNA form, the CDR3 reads TGTGCCAGCAGTCCGACAGGGATCTATGGCTACACCTTC.

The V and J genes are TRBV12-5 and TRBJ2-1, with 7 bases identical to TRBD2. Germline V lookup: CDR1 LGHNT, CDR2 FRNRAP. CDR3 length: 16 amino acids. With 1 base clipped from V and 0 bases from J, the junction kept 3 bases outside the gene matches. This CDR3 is CASGLAIAGSYNEQFF. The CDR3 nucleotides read TGTGCTAGTGGTTTGGCAATAGCGGGCTCCTACAATGAGCAGTTCTTC. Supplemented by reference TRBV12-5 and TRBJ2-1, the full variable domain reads DARVTQTPRHKVTEMGQEVTMRCQPILGHNTVFWYRQTMMQGLELLAYFRNRAPLDDSGMPKDRFSAEMPDATLATLKIQPSEPRDSAVYFCASGLAIAGSYNEQFFGPGTRLTVL.

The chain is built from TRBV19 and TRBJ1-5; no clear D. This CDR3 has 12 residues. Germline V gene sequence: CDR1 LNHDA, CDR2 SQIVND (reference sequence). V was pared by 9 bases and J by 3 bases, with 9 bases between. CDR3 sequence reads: CASKRNNQPQHF. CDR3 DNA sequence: TGTGCCAGCAAGAGGAACAATCAGCCCCAGCATTTT.

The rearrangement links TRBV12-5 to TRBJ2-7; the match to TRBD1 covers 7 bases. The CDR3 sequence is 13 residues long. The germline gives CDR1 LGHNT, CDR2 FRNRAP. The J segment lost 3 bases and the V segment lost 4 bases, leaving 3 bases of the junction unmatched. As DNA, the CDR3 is TGTGCTAGTGGTTCCCACAGGGGCTACGAGCAGTACTTC. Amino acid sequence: CASGSHRGYEQYF. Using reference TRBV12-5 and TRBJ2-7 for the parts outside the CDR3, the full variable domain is DARVTQTPRHKVTEMGQEVTMRCQPILGHNTVFWYRQTMMQGLELLAYFRNRAPLDDSGMPKDRFSAEMPDATLATLKIQPSEPRDSAVYFCASGSHRGYEQYFGPGTRLTVT.

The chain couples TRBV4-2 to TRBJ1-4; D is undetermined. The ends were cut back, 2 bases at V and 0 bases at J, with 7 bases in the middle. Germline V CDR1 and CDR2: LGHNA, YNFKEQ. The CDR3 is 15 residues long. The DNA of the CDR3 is TGTGCCAGCAGCCAACCTTCTACAACTAATGAAAAACTGTTTTTT. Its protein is CASSQPSTTNEKLFF.

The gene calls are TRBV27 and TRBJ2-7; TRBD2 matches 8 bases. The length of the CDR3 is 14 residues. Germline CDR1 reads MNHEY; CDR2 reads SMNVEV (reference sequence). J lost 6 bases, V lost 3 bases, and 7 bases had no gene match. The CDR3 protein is CASSFYGRGGEQYF. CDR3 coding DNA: TGTGCCAGCAGTTTTTATGGACGGGGGGGCGAGCAGTACTTC.

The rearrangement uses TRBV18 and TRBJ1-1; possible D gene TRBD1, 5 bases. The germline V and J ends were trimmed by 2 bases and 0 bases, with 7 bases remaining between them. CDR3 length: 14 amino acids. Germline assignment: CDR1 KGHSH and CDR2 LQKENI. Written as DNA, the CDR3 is TGTGCCAGCTCACCAGGACACATGAACACTGAAGCTTTCTTT. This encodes CASSPGHMNTEAFF. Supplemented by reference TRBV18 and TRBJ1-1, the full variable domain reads NAGVMQNPRHLVRRRGQEARLRCSPMKGHSHVYWYRQLPEEGLKFMVYLQKENIIDESGMPKERFSAEFPKEGPSILRIQQVVRGDSAAYFCASSPGHMNTEAFFGQGTRLTVV.

The CDR3 DNA reads as TGCGCCAGCAGCCAAGATTATCCGGACAGCTCCTACGAGCAGTACTTC. Protein: CASSQDYPDSSYEQYF. The chain links TRBV4-3 to TRBJ2-7; perhaps TRBD1 as D (6 bases). The CDR3 consists of 16 residues. The germline V and J ends were trimmed by 0 bases and 0 bases, with 12 bases remaining between them. Germline V gene lookup returns CDR1 LGHNA and CDR2 YSLEER.